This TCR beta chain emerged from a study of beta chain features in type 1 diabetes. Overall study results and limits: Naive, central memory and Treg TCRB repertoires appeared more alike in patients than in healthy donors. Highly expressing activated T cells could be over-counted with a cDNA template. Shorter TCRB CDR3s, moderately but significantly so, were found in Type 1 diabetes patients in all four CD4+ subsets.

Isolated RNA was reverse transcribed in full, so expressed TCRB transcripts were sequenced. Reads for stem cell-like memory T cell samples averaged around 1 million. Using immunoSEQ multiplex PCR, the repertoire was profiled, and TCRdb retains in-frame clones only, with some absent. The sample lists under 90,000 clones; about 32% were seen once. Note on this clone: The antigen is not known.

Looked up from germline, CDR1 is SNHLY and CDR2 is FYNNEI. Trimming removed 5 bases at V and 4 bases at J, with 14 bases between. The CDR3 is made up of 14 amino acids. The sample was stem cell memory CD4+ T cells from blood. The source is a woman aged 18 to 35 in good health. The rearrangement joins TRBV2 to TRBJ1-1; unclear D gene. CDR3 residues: CASSQTGEITEAFF. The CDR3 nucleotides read TGTGCCAGCAGTCAGACCGGGGAAATCACTGAAGCTTTCTTT.